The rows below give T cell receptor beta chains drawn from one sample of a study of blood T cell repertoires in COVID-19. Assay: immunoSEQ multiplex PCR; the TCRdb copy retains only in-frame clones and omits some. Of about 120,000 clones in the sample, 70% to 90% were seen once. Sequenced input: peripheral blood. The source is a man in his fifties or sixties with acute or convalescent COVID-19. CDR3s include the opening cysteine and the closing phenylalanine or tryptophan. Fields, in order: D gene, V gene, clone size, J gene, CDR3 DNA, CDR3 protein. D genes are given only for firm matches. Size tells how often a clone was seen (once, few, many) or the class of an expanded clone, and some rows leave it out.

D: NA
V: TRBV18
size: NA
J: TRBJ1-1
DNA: TGTGCCAGCTCCCTCAACAGGGACACTGAAGCTTTCTTT
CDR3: CASSLNRDTEAFF

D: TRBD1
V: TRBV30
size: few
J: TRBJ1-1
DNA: TGTGCCTGGAGTATCCCCGGACAGGCATTCACTGAAGCTTTCTTT
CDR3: CAWSIPGQAFTEAFF

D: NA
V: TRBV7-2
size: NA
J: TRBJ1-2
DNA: TGTGCCAGCAGCCCTTCGAGAGCTAACTATGGCTACACCTTC
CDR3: CASSPSRANYGYTF

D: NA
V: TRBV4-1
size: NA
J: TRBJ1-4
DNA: TGCGCCAGCAGCCAGCAATACCCGGGTGCGGAGGGGAAAAAACTGTTTTTT
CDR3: CASSQQYPGAEGKKLFF

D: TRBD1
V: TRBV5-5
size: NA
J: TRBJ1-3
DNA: TGTGCCAGCAGCTCACAGGGGAATGGAAACACCATATATTTT
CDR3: CASSSQGNGNTIYF

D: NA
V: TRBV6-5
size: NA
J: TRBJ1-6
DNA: TGTGCCAGCAGTTACCAGATGGTTTCAGTAAATTCACCCCTCCACTTT
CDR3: CASSYQMVSVNSPLHF

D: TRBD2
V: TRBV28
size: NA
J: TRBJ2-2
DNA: TGTGCCAGCAGTTTTGAGCGGGGCACCGGGGAGCTGTTTTTT
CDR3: CASSFERGTGELFF

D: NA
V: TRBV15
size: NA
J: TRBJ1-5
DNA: TGTGCCACCAGAAAGGAAGGGGGTAATCAGCCCCAGCATTTT
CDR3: CATRKEGGNQPQHF

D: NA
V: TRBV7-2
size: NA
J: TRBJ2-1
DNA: TGTGCCAGCAATCTAGCCCATGTCTCCTACAATGAGCAGTTCTTC
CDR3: CASNLAHVSYNEQFF

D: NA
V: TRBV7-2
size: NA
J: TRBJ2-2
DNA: TGTGCCAGCAGCTTAGAGCCCGTAGCGAACACCGGGGAGCTGTTTTTT
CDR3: CASSLEPVANTGELFF

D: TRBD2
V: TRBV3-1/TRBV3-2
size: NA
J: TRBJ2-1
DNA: TGTGCCAGCAGCCCCCCCTTGGGCGGGAGCTCCTACAATGAGCAGTTCTTC
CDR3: CASSPPLGGSSYNEQFF

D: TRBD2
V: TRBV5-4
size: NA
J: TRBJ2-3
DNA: TGTGCCAGCAGCGCCGCGGGGGAGACAGATACGCAGTATTTT
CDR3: CASSAAGETDTQYF

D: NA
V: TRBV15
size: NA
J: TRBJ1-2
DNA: TGTGCCACCAGCAGAGATCAGGTTGTTGACTATGGCTACACCTTC
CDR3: CATSRDQVVDYGYTF

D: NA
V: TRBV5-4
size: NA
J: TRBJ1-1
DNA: TGTGCCAGCAGCTTCCCCGGGAACACTGAAGCTTTCTTT
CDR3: CASSFPGNTEAFF

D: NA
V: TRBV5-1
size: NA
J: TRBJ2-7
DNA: TGCGCCAGCAGCTTGGCCCCAGGGAACTACGAGCAGTACTTC
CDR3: CASSLAPGNYEQYF

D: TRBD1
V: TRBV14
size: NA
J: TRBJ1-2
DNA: TGTGCCAGCAGCCGGCCCGGGACAGGGACGTATGGCTACACCTTC
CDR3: CASSRPGTGTYGYTF

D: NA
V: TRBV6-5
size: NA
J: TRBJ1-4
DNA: TGTGCCAGCAGCCCATTGGGGGCGAAACTGTTTTTT
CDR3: CASSPLGAKLFF

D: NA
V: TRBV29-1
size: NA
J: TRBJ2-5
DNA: TGCAGCGTTCAGAGGGAACAAGAGACCCAGTACTTC
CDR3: CSVQREQETQYF

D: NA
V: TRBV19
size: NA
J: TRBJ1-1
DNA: TGTGCCAGTAGTAGAGGGGGTACTTGGAACGCGTACACTGAAGCTTTCTTT
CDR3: CASSRGGTWNAYTEAFF

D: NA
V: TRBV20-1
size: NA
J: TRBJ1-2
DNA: TGCAGTGCCTACCAGGGCTATGGCTACACCTTC
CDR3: CSAYQGYGYTF

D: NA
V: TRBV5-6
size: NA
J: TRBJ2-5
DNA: TGTGCCAGCCACGTCACCGGGATTCCAAGAGAGACCCAGTACTTC
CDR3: CASHVTGIPRETQYF

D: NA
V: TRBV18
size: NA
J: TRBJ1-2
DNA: TGTGCCAGCTCACCCCGAGGCGCGGCAGTCGCTAACTATGGCTACACCTTC
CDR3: CASSPRGAAVANYGYTF

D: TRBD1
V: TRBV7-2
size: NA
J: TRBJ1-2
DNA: TGTGCCAGCAGCTTATGGACAGGGGGTCAGTCCCGCTACACCTTC
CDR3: CASSLWTGGQSRYTF

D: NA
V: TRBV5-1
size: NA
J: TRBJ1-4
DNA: TGCGCCAGCAGCCCCACGGGGGTAGGAGGTGAAAAACTGTTTTTT
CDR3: CASSPTGVGGEKLFF

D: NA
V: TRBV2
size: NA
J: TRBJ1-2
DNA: TGTGCCAGCAGTGAAAGTCAGACAGACTACTATGGCTACACCTTC
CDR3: CASSESQTDYYGYTF

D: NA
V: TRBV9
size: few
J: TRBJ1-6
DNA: TGTGCCAGCAGCGTTACCCCTCGGGGGTCGTATAATTCACCCCTCCACTTT
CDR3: CASSVTPRGSYNSPLHF

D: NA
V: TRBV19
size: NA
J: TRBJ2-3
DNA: TGTGCCAGTAAGGTTGGGCCCACGCAGTATTTT
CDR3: CASKVGPTQYF

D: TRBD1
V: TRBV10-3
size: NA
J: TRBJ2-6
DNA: TGTGCCATCAGGGACTTCGGGACAGGAACCTCTGGGGCCAACGTCCTGACTTTC
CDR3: CAIRDFGTGTSGANVLTF

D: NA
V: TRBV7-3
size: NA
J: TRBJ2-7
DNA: TGTGCCAGCAGCTTATTGGTTGGGGGGATACACGAGCAGTACTTC
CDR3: CASSLLVGGIHEQYF

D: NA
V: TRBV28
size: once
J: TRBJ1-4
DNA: TGTGCCAGCAGTTTATCAGGGTCTGGCGAAAAACTGTTTTTT
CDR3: CASSLSGSGEKLFF

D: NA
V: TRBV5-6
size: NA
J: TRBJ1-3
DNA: TGTGCCAGCAGCCAGAGGCTAGGAAACACCATATATTTT
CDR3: CASSQRLGNTIYF

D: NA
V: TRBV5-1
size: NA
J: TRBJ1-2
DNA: TGCGCCAGCAGCCTAAAGGACGGGAGCTATGGCTACACCTTC
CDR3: CASSLKDGSYGYTF

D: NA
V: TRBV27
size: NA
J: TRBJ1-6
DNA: TGTGCCAGCAGTTCCCTTATAGGGGAACAGGGTACCTATAATTCACCCCTCCACTTT
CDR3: CASSSLIGEQGTYNSPLHF

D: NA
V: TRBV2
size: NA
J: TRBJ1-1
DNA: TGTGCCAGCCGTGACCAGAACACTGAAGCTTTCTTT
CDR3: CASRDQNTEAFF

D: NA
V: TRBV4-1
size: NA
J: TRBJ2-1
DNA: TGCGCCAGCAGCCAAGATGGCAGCCAACCTCGGAGCCCCTACAATGAGCAGTTCTTC
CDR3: CASSQDGSQPRSPYNEQFF

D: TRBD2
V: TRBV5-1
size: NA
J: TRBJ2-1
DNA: TGCGCCAGCAGCTTGGCTAGCGGATCCTACAATGAGCAGTTCTTC
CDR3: CASSLASGSYNEQFF

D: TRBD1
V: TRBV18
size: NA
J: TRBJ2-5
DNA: TGTGCCAGCTCACCATGGGACAGGGGGCCAGAGACCCAGTACTTC
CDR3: CASSPWDRGPETQYF

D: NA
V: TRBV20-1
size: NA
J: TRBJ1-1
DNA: TGCAGTGCTAGTGCGGGAGGACCGAGCACTGAAGCTTTCTTT
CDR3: CSASAGGPSTEAFF

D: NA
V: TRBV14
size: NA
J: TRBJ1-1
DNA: TGTGCCAGCAGCCAAGACCTCAGGACTGAAGCTTTCTTT
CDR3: CASSQDLRTEAFF

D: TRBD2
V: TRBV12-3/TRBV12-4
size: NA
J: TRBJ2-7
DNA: TGTGCCTCCGCGGGGGGGGACCTGGGGGAGCAGTACTTC
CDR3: CASAGGDLGEQYF

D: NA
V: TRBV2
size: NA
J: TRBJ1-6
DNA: TGTGCCAGCAAGGGGAACCAGGGATCACCCCTCCACTTT
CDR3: CASKGNQGSPLHF

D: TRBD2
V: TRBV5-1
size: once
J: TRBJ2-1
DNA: TGCGCCAGCAGACCAGCGGGAAACTCCTACAATGAGCAGTTCTTC
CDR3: CASRPAGNSYNEQFF

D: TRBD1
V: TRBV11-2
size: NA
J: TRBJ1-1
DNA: TGTGCCAGCAGCTTCCGACAGGGAAACACTGAAGCTTTCTTT
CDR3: CASSFRQGNTEAFF

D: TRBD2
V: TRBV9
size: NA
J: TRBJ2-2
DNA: TGTGCCAGCAGCGTCGCTAGCGGGGGGGCCGGCGGGGAGCTGTTTTTT
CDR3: CASSVASGGAGGELFF

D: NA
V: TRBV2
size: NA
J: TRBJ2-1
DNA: TGTGCCAGCAGTGAAACGGACGGGGTTCAGTTCTTC
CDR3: CASSETDGVQFF